The rows below give T cell receptor beta chains drawn from one sample of a study of blood T cell repertoires in COVID-19. Measured with immunoSEQ multiplex PCR; TCRdb has only the in-frame clones, and not every one. The repertoire holds around 70,000 clones, with over 70% as singletons. The sample consisted of peripheral blood. The receptors were sampled from a man between 70 and 80 years old who had recovered from COVID-19. Both conserved end residues are part of each CDR3. D genes are given only for firm matches. Expanded clones are given a class, and other clones once, few, many or no size at all.

D gene	V gene	CDR3 length	clone size	J gene	CDR3 protein	CDR3 DNA
TRBD2	TRBV5-4	15	NA	TRBJ2-5	CASSLAGLAGETQYF	TGTGCCAGCAGCTTGGCGGGACTAGCGGGGGAGACCCAGTACTTC
NA	TRBV5-1	13	NA	TRBJ1-1	CASSLVRSTEAFF	TGCGCCAGCAGCTTGGTCCGGTCCACTGAAGCTTTCTTT
NA	TRBV7-2	12	NA	TRBJ2-2	CASSPPGRELFF	TGTGCCAGCAGCCCCCCTGGCCGGGAGCTGTTTTTT
NA	TRBV19	14	NA	TRBJ1-4	CASSITRGNEKLFF	TGTGCCAGTAGTATTACCAGGGGTAATGAAAAACTGTTTTTT
TRBD1	TRBV7-2	13	NA	TRBJ1-2	CASTGTGGEGYTF	TGTGCCAGCACCGGGACAGGGGGGGAAGGCTACACCTTC
NA	TRBV28	14	NA	TRBJ1-2	CASSTPRGVYGYTF	TGTGCCAGCAGTACTCCACGTGGAGTCTATGGCTACACCTTC
NA	TRBV5-1	14	few	TRBJ1-1	CASSSKQLNTEAFF	TGCGCCAGCAGCTCGAAACAGCTGAACACTGAAGCTTTCTTT
NA	TRBV6-5	15	NA	TRBJ1-3	CASSYSGGSGNTIYF	TGTGCCAGCAGTTACTCGGGAGGCTCTGGAAACACCATATATTTT
NA	TRBV2	13	NA	TRBJ2-5	CASLVESQETQYF	TGTGCCAGCCTTGTCGAGAGCCAAGAGACCCAGTACTTC
TRBD2	TRBV28	13	NA	TRBJ2-1	CASSFTSHGGSFF	TGTGCCAGCAGTTTTACTTCCCACGGGGGGTCGTTCTTC
NA	TRBV20-1	10	NA	TRBJ2-5	CSAFRETQYF	TGCAGTGCATTTCGAGAGACCCAGTACTTC
TRBD1	TRBV2	15	once	TRBJ1-2	CASSVRQGAIYGYTF	TGTGCCAGCTCTGTCAGACAGGGGGCAATCTATGGCTACACCTTC
NA	TRBV5-4	14	few	TRBJ2-7	CASSPLVDSIEQYF	TGTGCCAGCAGCCCACTCGTGGACAGCATCGAGCAGTACTTC
TRBD2	TRBV7-2	16	NA	TRBJ2-1	CASSLLAGGSYNEQFF	TGTGCCAGCAGCTTACTAGCGGGGGGATCCTACAATGAGCAGTTCTTC
NA	TRBV29-1	13	NA	TRBJ2-2	CSVQIQGGGELFF	TGCAGCGTCCAGATTCAGGGGGGCGGGGAGCTGTTTTTT
NA	TRBV21-1	13	NA	TRBJ2-5	CASATGREETQYF	TGTGCCAGCGCCACCGGGAGGGAAGAGACCCAGTACTTC
NA	TRBV9	15	NA	TRBJ1-1	CASSVGETDNTEAFF	TGTGCCAGCAGCGTAGGTGAAACAGATAACACTGAAGCTTTCTTT
TRBD1	TRBV14	15	NA	TRBJ1-6	CASSLTGGWYSPLHF	TGTGCCAGCAGCTTGACAGGGGGCTGGTATTCACCCCTCCACTTT
NA	TRBV19	15	NA	TRBJ2-7	CASSIGAGWSGEQYF	TGTGCCAGTAGTATAGGGGCAGGGTGGTCAGGCGAGCAGTACTTC
NA	TRBV29-1	15	NA	TRBJ2-3	CSVESISGWTDTQYF	TGCAGCGTTGAGAGTATTAGTGGTTGGACAGATACGCAGTATTTT
NA	TRBV4-3	14	NA	TRBJ1-1	CASSPQGLAGKAFF	TGCGCCAGCAGCCCCCAGGGACTCGCCGGAAAGGCTTTCTTT
NA	TRBV2	14	NA	TRBJ1-3	CASSEAGRGNTIYF	TGTGCCAGCAGTGAAGCGGGGCGCGGAAACACCATATATTTT
NA	TRBV3-1/TRBV3-2	15	NA	TRBJ2-2	CASSQGYGSTGELFF	TGTGCCAGCAGCCAAGGTTACGGGAGTACCGGGGAGCTGTTTTTT
NA	TRBV6-1	17	NA	TRBJ2-2	CASSGLGSGVPRRELFF	TGTGCCAGCAGTGGGCTCGGGTCGGGGGTCCCGCGAAGGGAGCTGTTTTTT
NA	TRBV28	13	once	TRBJ1-4	CASNGEGREKLFF	TGTGCCAGCAACGGGGAAGGGCGGGAAAAACTGTTTTTT
TRBD1	TRBV6-5	13	once	TRBJ1-2	CAASGQQPYGYTF	TGTGCCGCGTCGGGACAGCAACCTTATGGCTACACCTTC
TRBD1	TRBV30	15	once	TRBJ1-2	CAWSWRQGMNYGYTF	TGTGCCTGGAGCTGGAGACAGGGGATGAACTATGGCTACACCTTC
NA	TRBV19	14	NA	TRBJ2-2	CASRPWRNTGELFF	TGTGCCAGTCGTCCATGGAGGAACACCGGGGAGCTGTTTTTT
TRBD1	TRBV7-2	17	NA	TRBJ2-3	CASSLSPPGQGTDTQYF	TGTGCCAGCAGCTTGTCCCCCCCGGGACAGGGAACAGATACGCAGTATTTT
TRBD1	TRBV5-8	17	NA	TRBJ1-6	CASSDDRGVRGNSPLHF	TGTGCCAGCAGCGATGACAGGGGGGTACGAGGTAATTCACCCCTCCACTTT
TRBD1	TRBV18	14	NA	TRBJ1-2	CASSPTGDGYGYTF	TGTGCCAGCTCACCCACAGGGGACGGCTATGGCTACACCTTC
TRBD2	TRBV5-1	18	NA	TRBJ2-3	CASSPGGGRDMSTDTQYF	TGCGCCAGCAGCCCCGGAGGCGGGAGGGATATGAGCACAGATACGCAGTATTTT
NA	TRBV24-1	16	NA	TRBJ2-1	CATSDLRVGGVNEQFF	TGTGCCACCAGTGATTTGAGGGTGGGAGGCGTCAATGAGCAGTTCTTC
NA	TRBV6-1	13	few	TRBJ1-2	CASSEGPNYGYTF	TGTGCCAGCAGTGAAGGGCCTAACTATGGCTACACCTTC
TRBD1	TRBV9	16	NA	TRBJ1-6	CASSAGTASAFSPLHF	TGTGCCAGCAGCGCCGGGACAGCAAGCGCGTTTTCACCCCTCCACTTT
NA	TRBV3-1/TRBV3-2	12	NA	TRBJ1-1	CASSRRAHEAFF	TGTGCCAGCAGCCGCCGCGCTCATGAAGCTTTCTTT
NA	TRBV3-1/TRBV3-2	16	few	TRBJ2-5	CASSQEGKGYQETQYF	TGTGCCAGCAGCCAGGAAGGGAAGGGGTACCAAGAGACCCAGTACTTC
TRBD2	TRBV7-8	16	NA	TRBJ2-7	CASSFSGRASTYEQYF	TGTGCCAGCAGCTTTAGCGGGAGGGCCTCAACCTACGAGCAGTACTTC
NA	TRBV7-8	15	NA	TRBJ1-5	CASSSSQGRGQPQHF	TGTGCCAGCAGCTCGTCACAGGGAAGAGGTCAGCCCCAGCATTTT
NA	TRBV4-2	15	NA	TRBJ2-2	CASSPEQGSTGELFF	TGTGCCAGCAGCCCTGAACAGGGAAGCACCGGGGAGCTGTTTTTT
NA	TRBV6-5	14	NA	TRBJ1-1	CASSYPGSGTEAFF	TGTGCCAGCAGTTACCCAGGGTCGGGCACTGAAGCTTTCTTT
TRBD2	TRBV28	13	NA	TRBJ2-7	CASSSPSGYEQYF	TGTGCCAGCAGTTCTCCTAGCGGCTACGAGCAGTACTTC
TRBD1	TRBV3-1/TRBV3-2	15	NA	TRBJ2-1	CASSQEGHRGNEQFF	TGTGCCAGCAGCCAAGAAGGCCACAGGGGGAATGAGCAGTTCTTC
NA	TRBV6-5	14	NA	TRBJ2-5	CASNLRGPQETQYF	TGTGCCAGCAATCTCAGGGGACCGCAAGAGACCCAGTACTTC
NA	TRBV7-2	12	NA	TRBJ2-2	CARSRGTGELFF	TGTGCCAGGTCTAGGGGGACCGGGGAGCTGTTTTTT
TRBD1	TRBV24-1	14	NA	TRBJ2-3	CATSGQGAVDTQYF	TGTGCCACATCGGGACAGGGGGCTGTAGATACGCAGTATTTT
NA	TRBV28	13	NA	TRBJ2-7	CASSAIQGSEQYF	TGTGCCAGCAGTGCGATACAGGGCTCCGAGCAGTACTTC
NA	TRBV27	17	NA	TRBJ1-5	CASSLRSGAGENQPQHF	TGTGCCAGCAGTTTAAGGTCGGGGGCGGGGGAAAATCAGCCCCAGCATTTT
NA	TRBV14	14	few	TRBJ1-2	CASSQDVGGRGYTF	TGTGCCAGCAGCCAAGATGTGGGGGGGCGCGGCTACACCTTC
NA	TRBV11-1	14	once	TRBJ2-5	CASTAANHGETQYF	TGTGCCAGCACGGCAGCTAACCACGGGGAGACCCAGTACTTC
NA	TRBV5-4	13	NA	TRBJ1-6	CASSLGESRPLHF	TGTGCCAGCAGCCTCGGGGAATCCAGGCCCCTCCACTTT
NA	TRBV2	14	medium-sized	TRBJ2-7	CASSIVGTSYEQYF	TGTGCCAGCAGCATCGTCGGGACTTCCTACGAGCAGTACTTC
TRBD1	TRBV6-5	15	NA	TRBJ2-7	CASSYSGTGTREQYF	TGTGCCAGCAGTTACTCGGGGACAGGGACCCGCGAGCAGTACTTC
TRBD2	TRBV23-1	17	NA	TRBJ2-7	CASSQSERDRSSYEQYF	TGCGCCAGCAGTCAATCGGAGCGGGACCGAAGTTCCTACGAGCAGTACTTC
NA	TRBV24-1	13	NA	TRBJ1-5	CATSDQGHQPQHF	TGTGCCACCAGTGATCAGGGGCATCAGCCCCAGCATTTT